This T cell receptor beta chain was captured by sequencing in a study of control samples from healthy donors and cancer patients. Germline CDR1 and CDR2: LGHDT and YNNKEL (reference sequence). Trimming removed 3 bases from V and 3 bases from J; junction bases left unmatched: 8. CDR3 length equals 17 residues. Profiling relied on immunoSEQ multiplex PCR, and the TCRdb table lists in-frame clones only, not all of them. This table holds 150,000 or so clones, just under 95% found once. This chain uses TRBV3-1 (or the pseudogene TRBV3-2) with TRBJ2-1; 10 positions match TRBD2. The sequenced sample consisted of PBMCs. The TCR originated in a man aged 60 to 75 with colorectal cancer. The CDR3 DNA sequence: TGTGCCAGCAGCCAGGGGGCAACTAGCGGGGTCTACAATGAGCAGTTCTTC. This gives the protein CASSQGATSGVYNEQFF.